The clone carrying this T cell receptor (beta chain) has just a few counts. Its antigen is as yet unknown. This specimen comes from a study of post-analysis software for immune sequencing data. Whole-study findings and limits: Patients had higher frequencies than controls of four to six TRBV segments, including TRBV5-6, TRBV5-1 and TRBV20-1.

Unique molecular identifiers were present in the TCR beta cDNA libraries. MiXCR was run by TCRdb on the PCR reads, yielding one entry per CDR3 protein. Among about 680,000 distinct CDR3 sequences listed, approximately 59% were seen once. Germline CDR1 and CDR2: MGHDK and SYGVNS. The ends lost 3 bases at V and 4 bases at J; junction bases unmatched: 10. The CDR3 contains 16 residues. The material sequenced was blood. The chain employs TRBV25-1 and TRBJ2-7; 9 bases agree with TRBD2. The receptor was derived from a girl aged 2 to 10 with multiple sclerosis. CDR3 loop: CASSEASGIAWYEQYF. The DNA of the CDR3 is TGTGCCAGCAGTGAGGCTAGCGGGATTGCTTGGTACGAGCAGTACTTC.